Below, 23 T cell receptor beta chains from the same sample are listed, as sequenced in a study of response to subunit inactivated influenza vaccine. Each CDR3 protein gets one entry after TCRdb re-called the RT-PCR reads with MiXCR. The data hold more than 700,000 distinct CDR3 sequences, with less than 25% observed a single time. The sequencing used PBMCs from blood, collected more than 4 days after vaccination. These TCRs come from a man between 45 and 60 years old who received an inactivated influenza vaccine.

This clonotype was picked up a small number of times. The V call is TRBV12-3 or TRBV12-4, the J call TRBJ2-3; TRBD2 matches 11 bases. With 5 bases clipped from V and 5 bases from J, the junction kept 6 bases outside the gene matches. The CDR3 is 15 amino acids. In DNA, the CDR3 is TGTGCCAGCAGTCGTAGCGGGAGGGCCGGAGATACGCAGTATTTT. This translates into CASSRSGRAGDTQYF.

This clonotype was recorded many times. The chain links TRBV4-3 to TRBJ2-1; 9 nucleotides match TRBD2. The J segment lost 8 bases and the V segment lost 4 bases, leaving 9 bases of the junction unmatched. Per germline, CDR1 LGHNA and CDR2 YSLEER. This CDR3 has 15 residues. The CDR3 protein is CASSPGTSNVDEQFF. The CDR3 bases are TGCGCCAGCAGCCCCGGGACTAGCAATGTCGATGAGCAGTTCTTC.

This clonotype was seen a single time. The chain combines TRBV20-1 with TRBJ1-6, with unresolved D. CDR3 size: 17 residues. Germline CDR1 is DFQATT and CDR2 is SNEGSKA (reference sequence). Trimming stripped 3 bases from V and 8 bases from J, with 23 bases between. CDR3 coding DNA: TGCAGTGCTAGGCACGAAAACCGCGCAGGATTAGATTCACCCCTCCACTTT. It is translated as CSARHENRAGLDSPLHF.

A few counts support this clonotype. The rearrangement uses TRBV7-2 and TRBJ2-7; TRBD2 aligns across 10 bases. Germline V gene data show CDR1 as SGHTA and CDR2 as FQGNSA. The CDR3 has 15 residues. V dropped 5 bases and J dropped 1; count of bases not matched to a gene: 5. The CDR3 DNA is TGTGCCAGCAGCGCTAGCGGGGGCCCATCCTACGAGCAGTACTTC. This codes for CASSASGGPSYEQYF.

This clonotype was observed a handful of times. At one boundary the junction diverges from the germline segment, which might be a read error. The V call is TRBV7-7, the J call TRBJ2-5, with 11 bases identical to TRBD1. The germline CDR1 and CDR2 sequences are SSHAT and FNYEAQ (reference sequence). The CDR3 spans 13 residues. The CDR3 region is CASSSGQGAPPNF. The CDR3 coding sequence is TGTGCTAGCAGCTCAGGACAGGGGGCGCCCCCGAACTTC.

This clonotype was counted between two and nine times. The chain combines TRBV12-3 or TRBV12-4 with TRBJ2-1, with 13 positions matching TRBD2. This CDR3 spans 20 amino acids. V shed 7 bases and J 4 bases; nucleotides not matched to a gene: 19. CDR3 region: CASIGTTWTSGGRGYNEQFF. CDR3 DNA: TGTGCCAGCATCGGGACTACGTGGACTAGCGGGGGTCGAGGATACAATGAGCAGTTCTTC.

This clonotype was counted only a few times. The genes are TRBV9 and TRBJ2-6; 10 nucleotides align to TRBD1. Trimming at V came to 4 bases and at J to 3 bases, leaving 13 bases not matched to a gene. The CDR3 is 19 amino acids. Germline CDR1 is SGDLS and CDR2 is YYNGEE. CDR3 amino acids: CASSHTGTGDMNGANVLTF. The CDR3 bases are TGTGCCAGCAGCCACACCGGGACAGGGGACATGAATGGGGCCAACGTCCTGACTTTC.

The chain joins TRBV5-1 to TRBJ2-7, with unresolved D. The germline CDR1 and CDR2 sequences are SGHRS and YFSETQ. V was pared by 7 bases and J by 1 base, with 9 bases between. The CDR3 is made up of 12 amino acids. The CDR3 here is CASAPDSYEQYF. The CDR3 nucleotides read TGCGCCAGCGCACCGGATTCCTACGAGCAGTACTTC. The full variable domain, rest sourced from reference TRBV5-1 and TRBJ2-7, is KAGVTQTPRYLIKTRGQQVTLSCSPISGHRSVSWYQQTPGQGLQFLFEYFSETQRNKGNFPGRFSGRQFSNSRSEMNVSTLELGDSALYLCASAPDSYEQYFGPGTRLTVT.

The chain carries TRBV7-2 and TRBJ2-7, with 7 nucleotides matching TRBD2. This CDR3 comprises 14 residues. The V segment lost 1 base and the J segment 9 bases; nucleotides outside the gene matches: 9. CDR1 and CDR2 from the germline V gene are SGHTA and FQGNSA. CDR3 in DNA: TGTGCCAGCAGCTTAGGGCGGAGCGGGAACGCGCAGTACTTC. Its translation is CASSLGRSGNAQYF.

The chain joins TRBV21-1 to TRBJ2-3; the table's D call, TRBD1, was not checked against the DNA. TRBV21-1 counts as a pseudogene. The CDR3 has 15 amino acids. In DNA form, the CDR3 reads TGTGCCAGCATATCTGGGGGGCCCCGCCCAGATACGCAGTATTTT. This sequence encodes CASISGGPRPDTQYF.

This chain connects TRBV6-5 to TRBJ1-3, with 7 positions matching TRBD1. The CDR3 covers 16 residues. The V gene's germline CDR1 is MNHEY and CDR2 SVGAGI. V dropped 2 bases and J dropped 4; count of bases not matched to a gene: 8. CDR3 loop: CASSYGWQGVGNTIYF. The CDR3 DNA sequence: TGTGCCAGCAGTTACGGGTGGCAGGGGGTCGGAAACACCATATATTTT.

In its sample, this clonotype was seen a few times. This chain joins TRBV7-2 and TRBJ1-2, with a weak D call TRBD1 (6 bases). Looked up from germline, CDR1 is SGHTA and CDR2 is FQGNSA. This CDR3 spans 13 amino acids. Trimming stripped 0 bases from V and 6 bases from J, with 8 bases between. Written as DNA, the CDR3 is TGTGCCAGCAGCTTAGCGCGACAGGATGGCTACACCTTC. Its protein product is CASSLARQDGYTF.

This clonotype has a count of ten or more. The CDR3 loop reads CASSLMGSGSSDTQYF. CDR3 in DNA: TGTGCCAGCAGCCTAATGGGTAGCGGGAGTTCAGATACGCAGTATTTT. This chain links TRBV7-3 with TRBJ2-3; 9 nucleotides agree with TRBD2. This CDR3 region has 16 residues. Germline V CDR1 and CDR2: SGHTA, FQGTGA. V gave up 5 bases and J gave up 4 bases; unmatched junction bases: 10.

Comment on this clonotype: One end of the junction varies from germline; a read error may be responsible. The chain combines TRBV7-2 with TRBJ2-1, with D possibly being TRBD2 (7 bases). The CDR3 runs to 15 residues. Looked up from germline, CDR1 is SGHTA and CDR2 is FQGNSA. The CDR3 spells CVSTSEGGVYNEQFF. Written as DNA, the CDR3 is TGTGTCAGCACCTCTGAAGGGGGGGTCTACAATGAGCAGTTCTTC.

CDR3 region: CASSSPKLAESQETQYF. The CDR3 DNA reads TGTGCCAGCAGTTCCCCAAAACTAGCGGAGTCCCAAGAGACCCAGTACTTC. The rearrangement links TRBV6-2 or TRBV6-3 to TRBJ2-5; TRBD2 matches 8 bases. The CDR3 loop spans 17 amino acids. V shed 4 bases and J 1 base; nucleotides not matched to a gene: 11. CDR1 and CDR2 from the germline V gene are MNHEY and SVGEGT.

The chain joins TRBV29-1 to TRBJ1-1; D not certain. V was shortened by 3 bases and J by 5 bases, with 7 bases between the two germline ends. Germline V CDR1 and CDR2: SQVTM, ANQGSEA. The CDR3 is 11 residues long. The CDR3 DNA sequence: TGCAGCGTTGATAGGGAAACTGAAGCTTTCTTT. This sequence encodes CSVDRETEAFF.

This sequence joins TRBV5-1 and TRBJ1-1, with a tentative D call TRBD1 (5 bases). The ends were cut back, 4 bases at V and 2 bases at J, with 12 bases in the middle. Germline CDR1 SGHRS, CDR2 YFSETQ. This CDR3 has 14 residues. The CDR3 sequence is CASSNGGVNTEAFF. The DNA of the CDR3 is TGCGCCAGCAGCAATGGAGGGGTAAACACTGAAGCTTTCTTT.

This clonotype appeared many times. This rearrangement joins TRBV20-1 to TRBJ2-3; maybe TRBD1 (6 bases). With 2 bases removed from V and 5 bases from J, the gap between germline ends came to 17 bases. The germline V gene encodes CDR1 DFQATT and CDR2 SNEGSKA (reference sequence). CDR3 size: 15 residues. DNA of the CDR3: TGCAGTGCTAGAATTCCCTCAGGGGCAGGAGATACGCAGTATTTT. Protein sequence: CSARIPSGAGDTQYF.

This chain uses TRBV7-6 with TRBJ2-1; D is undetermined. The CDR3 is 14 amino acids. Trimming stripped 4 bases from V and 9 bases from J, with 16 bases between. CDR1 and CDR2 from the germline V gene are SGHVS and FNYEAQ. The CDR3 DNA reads TGTGCCAGCAGCTGGCCCTTTGGGAAGGGTGAGCAGTTCTTC. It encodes CASSWPFGKGEQFF.

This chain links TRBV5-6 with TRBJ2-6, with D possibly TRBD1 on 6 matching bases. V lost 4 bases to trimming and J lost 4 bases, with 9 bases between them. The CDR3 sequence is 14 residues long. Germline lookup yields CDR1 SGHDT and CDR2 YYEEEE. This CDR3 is CASSTGLGANVLTF. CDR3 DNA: TGTGCCAGCAGCACAGGGTTAGGGGCCAACGTCCTGACTTTC.

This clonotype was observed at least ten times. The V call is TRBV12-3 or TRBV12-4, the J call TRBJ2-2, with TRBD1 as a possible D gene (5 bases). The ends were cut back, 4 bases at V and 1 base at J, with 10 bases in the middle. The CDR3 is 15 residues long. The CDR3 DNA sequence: TGTGCCAGCAGTTACCCAGGGTTGAACACCGGGGAGCTGTTTTTT. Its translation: CASSYPGLNTGELFF.

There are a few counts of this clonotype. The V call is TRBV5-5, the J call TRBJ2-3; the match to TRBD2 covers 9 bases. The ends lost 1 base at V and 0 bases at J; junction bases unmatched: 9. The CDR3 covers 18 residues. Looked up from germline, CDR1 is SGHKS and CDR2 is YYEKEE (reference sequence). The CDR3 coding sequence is TGTGCCAGCAGCTTGCGTACAGCGGGGGGAACTAGCACAGATACGCAGTATTTT. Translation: CASSLRTAGGTSTDTQYF.

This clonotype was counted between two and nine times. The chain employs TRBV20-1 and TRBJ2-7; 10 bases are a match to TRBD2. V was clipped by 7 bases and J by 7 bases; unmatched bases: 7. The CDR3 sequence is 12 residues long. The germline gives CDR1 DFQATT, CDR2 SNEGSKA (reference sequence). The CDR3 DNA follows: TGCAGTGTGAAGCGGGGGGGTCGGGAGCAGTACTTC. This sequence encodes CSVKRGGREQYF.